This TCR beta chain was recorded in a study of CD8+ T cells in alopecia areata. Study details: Patients in the treated group were given tofacitinib by mouth, 5 to 10 mg twice a day.

Stated treatment: oral pan-JAK inhibitor, 5-10 mg twice daily. This clone was observed a single time. The antigen remains unidentified. Whole-study results and caveats: One nonresponder leaves baseline CD8+ expansion's link to response uncertain. Clonality was higher in lesional than normal scalp, especially in alopecia totalis/universalis.

V was cut by 6 bases and J by 3 bases, with 12 bases left in between. The CDR3 is 13 amino acids. Per germline, CDR1 MNHEY and CDR2 SVGAGI. Sequencing used cDNA as its template, made by extracting RNA and reverse transcribing it. Produced via immunoSEQ multiplex PCR; TCRdb's table is partial and in-frame only. The sample yields about 140,000 clones, more than 85% seen once. The rearrangement uses TRBV6-5 and TRBJ2-7, with D possibly matching TRBD1 (5 bases). The sequenced sample was CD8+ T cells sorted from blood, obtained at week 4, from a patient treated with tofacitinib. The source of this sequence is a human donor with alopecia areata. CDR3 sequence: CASSWGTRYEQYF. As DNA, the CDR3 is TGTGCCAGCAGCTGGGGCACCCGCTACGAGCAGTACTTC.